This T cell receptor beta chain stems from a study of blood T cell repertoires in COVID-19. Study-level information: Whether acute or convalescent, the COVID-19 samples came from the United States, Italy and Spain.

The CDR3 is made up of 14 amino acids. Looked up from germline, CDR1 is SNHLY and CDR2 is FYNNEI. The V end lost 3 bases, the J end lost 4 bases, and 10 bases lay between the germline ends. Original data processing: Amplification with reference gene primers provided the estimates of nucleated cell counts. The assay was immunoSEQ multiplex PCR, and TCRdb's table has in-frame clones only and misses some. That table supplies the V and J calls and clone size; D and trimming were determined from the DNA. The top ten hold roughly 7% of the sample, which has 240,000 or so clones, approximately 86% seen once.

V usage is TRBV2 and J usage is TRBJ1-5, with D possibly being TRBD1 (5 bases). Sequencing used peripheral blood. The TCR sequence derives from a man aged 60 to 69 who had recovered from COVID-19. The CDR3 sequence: CASSENGGNQPQHF. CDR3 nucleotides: TGTGCCAGCAGTGAGAATGGGGGGAATCAGCCCCAGCATTTT.